This TCR beta chain was observed in a study of OX40 agonist ivuxolimab in advanced cancers. At the level of the whole study: Ivuxolimab was an agonistic, fully human IgG2 monoclonal antibody directed against OX40 (CD134), a costimulatory receptor. Intravenous ivuxolimab was administered to patients every 2 weeks at six dose levels: 0.01, 0.1, 0.3, 1.5, 3 and 10 mg/kg. Among the roughly 52 dose-escalation patients, about 19 had hepatocellular carcinoma, around 15 melanoma, 9 renal cell carcinoma and 9 head and neck cancer. In the dose-escalation cohort, 82.7% of patients were male, and the mean age was approximately 60 years with a range of roughly 20 to 80. Prior anti-PD-1, anti-PD-L1 or anti-CTLA-4 therapy was permitted, and checkpoint inhibitors had been received by less than 45% of dose-escalation patients. Partial responses were achieved by three dose-escalation patients, of whom one had hepatocellular carcinoma and two had cutaneous melanoma. The point of sequencing TCRbeta in the periphery was to test whether ivuxolimab changed TCR sequence diversity and drove clonal T-cell expansion. The paper describes the monotherapy dose-escalation part (N ≈ 52 patients) of the phase I trial of ivuxolimab.

Overall results and qualifications from the work: The antigen specificity of the clonally expanded peripheral T cells was not determined. After ivuxolimab, expanded clones were on average more numerous among CD8+ T cells than among CD4+ T cells. At doses of 0.1 to 3.0 mg/kg, clonal expansion of both CD4+ and CD8+ blood T cells was observed from baseline to week 6. Low levels of normalized T-cell clonal expansion were also shown by some nonresponding patients. In partial responders in the 0.1-3.0 mg/kg groups, normalized peripheral clonal expansion was found to be among the lowest, especially among CD8+ T cells.

To sequence the TCRbeta CDR3 region, genomic DNA was isolated from the sorted cells. TCRbeta CDR3 regions were sequenced using the immunoSEQ Assay. Drawn from immuneACCESS, this table holds only the in-frame rearrangements with V and J called that TCRdb kept. Clones are partly lost; checked studies trace under half to an unresolved V gene and leave the rest unexplained. This sample has tens of thousands of clones in its table, and approximately 90% of those were observed once. Clones ranked in the top ten supply roughly 0.9% of the sample. Concerning this clone: The antigen it binds to is not known. The record has no base qualities; no much larger clone is one base away.

From cysteine to phenylalanine, the CDR3 is 16 amino acids long. This entry keeps only the CDR3 DNA: 48 bases, framed from base 1. CDR1 and CDR2 were assigned from the germline V gene as SGHNT and YENEEA. V is cut back by 4 bases and J by 2 bases, with 9 bases in the junction unmatched. The trial excluded patients who had a history of autoimmune disease or who were on systemic immunosuppression. In every dose cohort, peripheral blood was drawn for TCR sequencing at baseline, cycle 4 day 1, and cycle 7 day 1. Samples were obtained from an open-label, multicenter, first-in-human phase I dose-escalation trial of ivuxolimab. The trial enrolled adults with locally advanced or metastatic head and neck squamous cell, hepatocellular, melanoma or renal cell carcinoma. Before TCR sequencing, CD4+ T cells and CD8+ T cells were sorted from peripheral blood as separate populations.

Specimen: CD4+ or CD8+ T cells sorted from blood, collected in a trial of the OX40 agonist ivuxolimab. This sequence uses TRBV11-3 and TRBJ2-7, with 9 junctional bases fitting TRBD1. The clonotype was recovered from an adult with an advanced solid tumor such as melanoma, head and neck, liver or kidney cancer. At the DNA level, the sequence is TGTGCCAGCAGCTCCGGGACAGGGCTTGGAGCCTACGAGCAGTACTTC. This is translated as CASSSGTGLGAYEQYF.